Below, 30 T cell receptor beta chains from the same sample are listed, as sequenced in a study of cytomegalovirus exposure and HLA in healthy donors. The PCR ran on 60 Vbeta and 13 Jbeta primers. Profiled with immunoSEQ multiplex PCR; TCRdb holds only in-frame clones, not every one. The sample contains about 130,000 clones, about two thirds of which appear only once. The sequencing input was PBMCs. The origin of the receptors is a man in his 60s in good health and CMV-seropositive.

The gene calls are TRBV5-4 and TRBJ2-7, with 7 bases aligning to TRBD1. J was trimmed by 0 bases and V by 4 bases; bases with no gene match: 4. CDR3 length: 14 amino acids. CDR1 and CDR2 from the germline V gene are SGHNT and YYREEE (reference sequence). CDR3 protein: CASSPDRYSYEQYF. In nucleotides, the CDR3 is TGTGCCAGCAGCCCGGACAGGTACTCCTACGAGCAGTACTTC. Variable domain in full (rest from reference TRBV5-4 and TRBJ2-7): ETGVTQSPTHLIKTRGQQVTLRCSSQSGHNTVSWYQQALGQGPQFIFQYYREEENGRGNFPPRFSGLQFPNYSSELNVNALELDDSALYLCASSPDRYSYEQYFGPGTRLTVT.

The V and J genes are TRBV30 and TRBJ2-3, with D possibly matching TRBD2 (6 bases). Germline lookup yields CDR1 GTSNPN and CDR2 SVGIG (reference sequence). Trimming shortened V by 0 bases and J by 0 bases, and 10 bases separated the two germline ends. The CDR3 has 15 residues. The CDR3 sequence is CAWSVGRGSTDTQYF. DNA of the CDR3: TGTGCCTGGAGTGTGGGCCGGGGGAGCACAGATACGCAGTATTTT. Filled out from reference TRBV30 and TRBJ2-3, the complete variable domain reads SQTIHQWPATLVQPVGSPLSLECTVEGTSNPNLYWYRQAAGRGLQLLFYSVGIGQISSEVPQNLSASRPQDRQFILSSKKLLLSDSGFYLCAWSVGRGSTDTQYFGPGTRLTVL.

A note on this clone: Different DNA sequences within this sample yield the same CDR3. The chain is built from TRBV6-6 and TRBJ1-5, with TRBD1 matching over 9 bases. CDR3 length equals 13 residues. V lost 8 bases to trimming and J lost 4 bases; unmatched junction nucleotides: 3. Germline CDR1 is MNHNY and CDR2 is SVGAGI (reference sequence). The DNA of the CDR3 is TGTGCCAGCGGGACAGGGAAAAATCAGCCCCAGCATTTT. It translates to CASGTGKNQPQHF.

The CDR3 DNA reads TGTGCCAGCTCACCATCGGCAGGGGGAATTAATGGCTACACCTTC. Its translation is CASSPSAGGINGYTF. The chain uses TRBV18 and TRBJ1-2; 7 bases match TRBD1. V lost 2 bases to trimming and J lost 6 bases; unmatched junction nucleotides: 9. This CDR3 has 15 amino acids. Germline-derived CDR1 and CDR2 are KGHSH and LQKENI. Variable domain in full (rest from reference TRBV18 and TRBJ1-2): NAGVMQNPRHLVRRRGQEARLRCSPMKGHSHVYWYRQLPEEGLKFMVYLQKENIIDESGMPKERFSAEFPKEGPSILRIQQVVRGDSAAYFCASSPSAGGINGYTFGSGTRLTVV.

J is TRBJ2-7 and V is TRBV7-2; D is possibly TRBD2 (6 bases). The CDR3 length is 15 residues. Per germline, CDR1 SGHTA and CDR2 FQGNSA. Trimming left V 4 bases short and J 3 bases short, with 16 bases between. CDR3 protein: CASSSHGGTDYEQYF. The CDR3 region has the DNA TGTGCCAGCAGCTCACATGGGGGGACTGACTACGAGCAGTACTTC.

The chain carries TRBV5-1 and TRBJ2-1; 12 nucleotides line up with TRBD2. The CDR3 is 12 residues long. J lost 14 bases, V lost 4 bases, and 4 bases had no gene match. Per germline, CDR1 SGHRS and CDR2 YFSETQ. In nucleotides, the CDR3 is TGCGCCAGCAGCAGGCTAGCGGGGGGGGAGTTCTTC. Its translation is CASSRLAGGEFF.

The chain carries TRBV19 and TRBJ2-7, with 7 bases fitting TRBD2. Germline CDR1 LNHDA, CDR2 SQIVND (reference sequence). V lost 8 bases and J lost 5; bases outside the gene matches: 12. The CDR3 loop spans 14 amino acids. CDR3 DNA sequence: TGTGCCAGTGCCAGTTTGAGGGGAGGGGACGAGCAGTACTTC. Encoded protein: CASASLRGGDEQYF.

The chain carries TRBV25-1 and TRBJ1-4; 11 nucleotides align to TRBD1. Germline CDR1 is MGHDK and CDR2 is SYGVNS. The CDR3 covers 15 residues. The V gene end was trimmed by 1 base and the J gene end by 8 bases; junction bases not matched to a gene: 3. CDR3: CASSEWGQGVEKLFF. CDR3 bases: TGTGCCAGCAGTGAATGGGGACAGGGGGTCGAAAAACTGTTTTTT.

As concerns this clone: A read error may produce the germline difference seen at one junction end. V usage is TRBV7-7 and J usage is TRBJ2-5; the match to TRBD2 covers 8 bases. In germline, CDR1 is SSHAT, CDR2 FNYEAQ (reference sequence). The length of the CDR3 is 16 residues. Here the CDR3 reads CASSLIGTRGYETQYF. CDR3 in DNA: TGTGCTAGCAGCTTAATCGGGACTAGGGGATACGAGACCCAGTACTTC. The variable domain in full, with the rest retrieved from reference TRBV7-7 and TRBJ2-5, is GAGVSQSPRYKVTKRGQDVTLRCDPISSHATLYWYQQALGQGPEFLTYFNYEAQPDKSGLPSDRFSAERPEGSISTLTIQRTEQRDSAMYRCASSLIGTRGYETQYFGPGTRLLVL.

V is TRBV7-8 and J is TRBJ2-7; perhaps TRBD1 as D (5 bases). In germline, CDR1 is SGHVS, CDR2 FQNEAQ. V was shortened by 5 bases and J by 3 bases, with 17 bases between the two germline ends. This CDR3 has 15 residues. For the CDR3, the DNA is TGTGCCAGCAGCCCCCGCGCCAGGGTCCGCTACGAGCAGTACTTC. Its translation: CASSPRARVRYEQYF.

The CDR3 here is CASSLGWQGGSPLHF. The CDR3 coding sequence is TGTGCCAGCAGCTTGGGTTGGCAGGGGGGATCACCCCTCCACTTT. The chain has TRBV7-8 and TRBJ1-6, with 7 positions matching TRBD1. Germline V lookup: CDR1 SGHVS, CDR2 FQNEAQ. There are 15 residues in the CDR3. With V trimmed by 3 bases and J by 10 bases, 9 bases remained unmatched.

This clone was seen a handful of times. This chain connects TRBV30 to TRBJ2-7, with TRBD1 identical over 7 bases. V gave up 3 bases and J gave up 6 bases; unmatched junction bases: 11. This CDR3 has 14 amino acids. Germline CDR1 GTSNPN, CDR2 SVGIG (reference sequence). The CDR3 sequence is CAWRRQGPNSEQYF. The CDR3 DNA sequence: TGTGCCTGGAGGAGACAGGGCCCTAATAGCGAGCAGTACTTC.

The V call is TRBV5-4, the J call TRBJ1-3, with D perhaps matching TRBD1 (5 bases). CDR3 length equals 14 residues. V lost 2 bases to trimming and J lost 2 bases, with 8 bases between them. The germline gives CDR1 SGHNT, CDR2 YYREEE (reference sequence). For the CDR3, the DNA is TGTGCCAGCAGCTTTGGAGGGGCTGGAAACACCATATATTTT. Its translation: CASSFGGAGNTIYF.

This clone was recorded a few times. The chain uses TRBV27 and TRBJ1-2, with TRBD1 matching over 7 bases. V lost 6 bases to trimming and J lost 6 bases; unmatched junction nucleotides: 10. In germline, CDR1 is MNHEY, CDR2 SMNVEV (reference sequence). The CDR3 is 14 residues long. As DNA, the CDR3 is TGTGCCAGCAGATCTCCCCGGCAGGGGGATGGCTACACCTTC. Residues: CASRSPRQGDGYTF.

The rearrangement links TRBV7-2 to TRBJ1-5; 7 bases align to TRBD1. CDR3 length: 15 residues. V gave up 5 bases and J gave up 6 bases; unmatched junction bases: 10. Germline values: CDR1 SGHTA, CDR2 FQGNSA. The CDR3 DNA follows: TGTGCCAGCAGCGTCTCGGCCGACAGGGTTCAGCCCCAGCATTTT. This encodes CASSVSADRVQPQHF. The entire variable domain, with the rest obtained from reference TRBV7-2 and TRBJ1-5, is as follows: GAGVSQSPSNKVTEKGKDVELRCDPISGHTALYWYRQSLGQGLEFLIYFQGNSAPDKSGLPSDRFSAERTGGSVSTLTIQRTQQEDSAVYLCASSVSADRVQPQHFGDGTRLSIL.

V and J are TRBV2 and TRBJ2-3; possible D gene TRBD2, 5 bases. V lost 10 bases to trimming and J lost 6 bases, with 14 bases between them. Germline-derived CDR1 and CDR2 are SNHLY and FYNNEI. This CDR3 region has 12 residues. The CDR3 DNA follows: TGTGCCACCGCGTTAAGCGGCGATACGCAGTATTTT. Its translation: CATALSGDTQYF.

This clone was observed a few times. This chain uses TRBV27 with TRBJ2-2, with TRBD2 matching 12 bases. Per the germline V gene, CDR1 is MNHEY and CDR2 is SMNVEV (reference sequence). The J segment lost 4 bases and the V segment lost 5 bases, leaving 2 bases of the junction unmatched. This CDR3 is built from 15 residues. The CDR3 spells CASSGLAGPTGELFF. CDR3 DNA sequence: TGTGCCAGCAGTGGACTAGCGGGGCCCACCGGGGAGCTGTTTTTT.

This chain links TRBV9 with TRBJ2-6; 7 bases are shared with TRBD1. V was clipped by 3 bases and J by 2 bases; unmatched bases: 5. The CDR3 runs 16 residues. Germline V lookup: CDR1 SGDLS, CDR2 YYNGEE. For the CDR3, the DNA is TGTGCCAGCAGCGCCAGACAGGGAACTGGGGCCAACGTCCTGACTTTC. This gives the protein CASSARQGTGANVLTF.

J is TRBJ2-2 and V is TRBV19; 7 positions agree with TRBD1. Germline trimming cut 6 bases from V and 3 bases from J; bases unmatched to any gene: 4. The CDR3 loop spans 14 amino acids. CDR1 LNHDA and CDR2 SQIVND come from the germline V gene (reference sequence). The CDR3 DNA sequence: TGTGCCAGTAGCAGGGGGACGGACACCGGGGAGCTGTTTTTT. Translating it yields CASSRGTDTGELFF.

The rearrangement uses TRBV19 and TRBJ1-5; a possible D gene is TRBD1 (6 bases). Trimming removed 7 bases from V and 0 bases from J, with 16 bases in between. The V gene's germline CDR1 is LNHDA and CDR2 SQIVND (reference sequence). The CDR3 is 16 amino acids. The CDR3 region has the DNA TGTGCCAGTATAGACAGGTTGGGATATAGCAATCAGCCCCAGCATTTT. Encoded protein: CASIDRLGYSNQPQHF.

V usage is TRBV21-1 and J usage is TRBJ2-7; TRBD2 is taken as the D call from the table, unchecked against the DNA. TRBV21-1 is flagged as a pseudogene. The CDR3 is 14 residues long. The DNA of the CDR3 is TGTGCCAGCAGCAAAGGTAAGCGGGAGCACGAGCAGTACTTC. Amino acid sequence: CASSKGKREHEQYF.

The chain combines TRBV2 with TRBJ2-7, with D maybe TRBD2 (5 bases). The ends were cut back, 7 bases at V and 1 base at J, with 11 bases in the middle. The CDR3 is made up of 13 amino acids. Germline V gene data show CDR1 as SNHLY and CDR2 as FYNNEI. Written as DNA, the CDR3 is TGTGCCAGCAAGGAGGCGGAGTCCTACGAGCAGTACTTC. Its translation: CASKEAESYEQYF.

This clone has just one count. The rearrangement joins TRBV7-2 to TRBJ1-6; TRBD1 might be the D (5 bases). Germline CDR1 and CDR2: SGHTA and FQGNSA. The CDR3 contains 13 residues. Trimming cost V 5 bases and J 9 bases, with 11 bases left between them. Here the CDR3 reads CASSPQGASPLHF. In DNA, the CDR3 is TGTGCCAGCAGCCCGCAGGGTGCTTCACCCCTCCACTTT.

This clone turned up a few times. CDR3 nucleotides: TGTGCCAGCAGTTTACCTACAGGGTTGGACACTGAAGCTTTCTTT. Amino acids: CASSLPTGLDTEAFF. This chain links TRBV28 with TRBJ1-1; D may be TRBD1 (6 bases). The CDR3 extends over 15 amino acids. V lost 2 bases to trimming and J lost 3 bases, with 13 bases between them. The germline gives CDR1 MDHEN, CDR2 SYDVKM.

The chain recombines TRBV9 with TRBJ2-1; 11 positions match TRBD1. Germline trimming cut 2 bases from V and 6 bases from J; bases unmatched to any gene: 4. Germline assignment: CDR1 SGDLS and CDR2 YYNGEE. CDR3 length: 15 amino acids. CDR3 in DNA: TGTGCCAGCAGCGTTCGGACAGGGGGCTTCAATGAGCAGTTCTTC. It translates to CASSVRTGGFNEQFF.

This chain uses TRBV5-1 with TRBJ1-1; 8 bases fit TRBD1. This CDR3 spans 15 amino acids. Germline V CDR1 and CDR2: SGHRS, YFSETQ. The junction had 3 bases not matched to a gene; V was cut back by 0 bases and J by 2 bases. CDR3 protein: CASSLVDRGNTEAFF. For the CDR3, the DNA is TGCGCCAGCAGCTTGGTAGACAGGGGAAACACTGAAGCTTTCTTT.

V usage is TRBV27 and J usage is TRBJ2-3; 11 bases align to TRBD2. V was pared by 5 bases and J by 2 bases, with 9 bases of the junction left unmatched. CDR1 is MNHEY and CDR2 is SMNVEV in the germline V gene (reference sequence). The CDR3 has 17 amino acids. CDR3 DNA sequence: TGTGCCAGCAGTGATACTAGCGGGGGCCAATACACAGATACGCAGTATTTT. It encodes CASSDTSGGQYTDTQYF.

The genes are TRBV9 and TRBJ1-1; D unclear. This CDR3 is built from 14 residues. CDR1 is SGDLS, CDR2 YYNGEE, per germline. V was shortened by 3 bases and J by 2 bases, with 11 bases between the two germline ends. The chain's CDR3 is CASSAHQVNTEAFF. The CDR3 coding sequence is TGTGCCAGCAGCGCCCATCAGGTAAACACTGAAGCTTTCTTT.

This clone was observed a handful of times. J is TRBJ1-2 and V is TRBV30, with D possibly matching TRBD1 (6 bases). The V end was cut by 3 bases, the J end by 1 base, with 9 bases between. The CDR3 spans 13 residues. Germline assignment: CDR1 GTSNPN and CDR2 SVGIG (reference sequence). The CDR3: CAWSQGINYGYTF. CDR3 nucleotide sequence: TGTGCCTGGAGCCAGGGGATTAACTATGGCTACACCTTC.

This chain's CDR3 is CASSVQGLPYGYTF. CDR3 bases: TGTGCCAGTAGTGTCCAGGGGCTGCCCTATGGCTACACCTTC. This rearrangement joins TRBV19 to TRBJ1-2, with a tentative D call TRBD1 (6 bases). V was cut by 5 bases and J by 4 bases, with 14 bases left in between. This CDR3 is built from 14 residues. The V gene's germline CDR1 is LNHDA and CDR2 SQIVND (reference sequence).